This T cell receptor beta chain was captured in a study of shared clonotypes between healthy human individuals. Genomic DNA (from each subset) was split evenly across several immunoSEQ plates. Data came from immunoSEQ multiplex PCR; TCRdb stores just in-frame clones and leaves some out. The data contain hundreds of thousands of clones, about 90% of them singletons. It was CD45RO-negative cells, positively selected for CCR7, that made up naive CD8 cells, with terminally differentiated effector memory CD45RA+ cells excluded. Each of the donors was a healthy adult who was HIV-negative and had not had a recent acute infection or vaccination. The germline CDR1 and CDR2 sequences are LNHNV and YYDKDF (reference sequence). There are 14 residues in the CDR3. This clone was detected only a few times. A junction boundary mismatches the germline segment, possibly from a read error.

Sequencing input: naive CD8+ T cells sorted from blood. This rearrangement joins TRBV15 to TRBJ1-5, with 9 bases matching TRBD1. The clonotype comes from a man aged 25-40 years in good health. The CDR3: CATSRTGGNQPQHF. CDR3 in DNA: TGTGCCACCAGCAGAACAGGGGGCAACCAGCCCCAGCATTTT.